This is a list of T cell receptor beta chains from one sample in a study of shared T cell receptors in the human thymus. Here immunoSEQ multiplex PCR was the method, and the copy in TCRdb shows in-frame clones only, minus some. Among over 450,000 clones listed, approximately 80% were seen once. Another study also made use of these data, one on human thymus T cells.

Sequencing was done on a sample of thymocytes. These receptors were obtained from a boy in the first two years of life with a congenital heart defect. Each CDR3 is given with its conserved first and last residue. D genes are given only for firm matches. Not all rows give a size; the values are once, few, many and, for expanded clones, a class.

D	V	size	J	CDR3	DNA
.	TRBV5-1	.	TRBJ1-2	CASSSQGGYYGYTF	TGCGCCAGCAGCTCCCAGGGAGGCTACTATGGCTACACCTTC
TRBD1	TRBV4-3	.	TRBJ1-2	CASSQEEGTGMSYTF	TGCGCCAGCAGCCAAGAAGAGGGGACAGGGATGAGCTACACCTTC
.	TRBV6-6	.	TRBJ2-3	CASSYGGWGSTDTQYF	TGTGCCAGCAGTTACGGGGGGTGGGGAAGTACAGATACGCAGTATTTT
.	TRBV10-3	.	TRBJ2-7	CAIRDTNYEQYF	TGTGCCATCCGGGACACTAACTACGAGCAGTACTTC
TRBD2	TRBV19	.	TRBJ2-7	CASSGEGSYEQYF	TGTGCCAGTAGTGGGGAGGGGTCCTACGAGCAGTACTTC
.	TRBV11-2	.	TRBJ2-3	CASSGRDPHTQYF	TGTGCCAGCAGCGGGCGGGATCCCCATACGCAGTATTTT
TRBD2	TRBV5-5	few	TRBJ2-2	CASSLGGSGTGELFF	TGTGCCAGCAGCTTGGGCGGGAGCGGCACCGGGGAGCTGTTTTTT
TRBD1	TRBV5-4	.	TRBJ1-2	CASSADRGGYTF	TGTGCCAGCAGCGCCGACAGGGGGGGCTACACCTTC
TRBD2	TRBV11-3	.	TRBJ2-1	CASSSPRAGGPYNEQFF	TGTGCCAGCAGCTCCCCCCGAGCGGGAGGGCCCTACAATGAGCAGTTCTTC
TRBD2	TRBV9	once	TRBJ2-2	CASSVVSSGRADTGELFF	TGTGCCAGCAGCGTAGTTAGTAGCGGGAGGGCGGACACCGGGGAGCTGTTTTTT
TRBD1	TRBV29-1	.	TRBJ1-1	CSVDRGWANTEAFF	TGCAGCGTTGACAGGGGGTGGGCGAACACTGAAGCTTTCTTT
.	TRBV6-4	.	TRBJ1-5	CASSDGQGPEYSNQPQHF	TGTGCCAGCAGTGACGGGCAGGGCCCCGAATATAGCAATCAGCCCCAGCATTTT
.	TRBV27	.	TRBJ2-3	CASSRLIPARTDTQYF	TGTGCCAGCAGTAGACTAATTCCCGCACGCACAGATACGCAGTATTTT
.	TRBV19	.	TRBJ2-7	CASSWAISYEQYF	TGTGCCAGTAGTTGGGCCATTAGCTACGAGCAGTACTTC
.	TRBV21-1	.	TRBJ2-3	CASQTGTSGKGRTDTQYF	TGTGCCAGTCAAACCGGGACTAGCGGGAAAGGGCGCACAGATACGCAGTATTTT
TRBD2	TRBV27	.	TRBJ2-2	CASSPSLAGALSNTGELFF	TGTGCCAGCAGTCCGTCACTAGCGGGAGCCCTTTCGAACACCGGGGAGCTGTTTTTT
.	TRBV6-5	.	TRBJ1-3	CASSPSGDSGNTIYF	TGTGCCAGCAGCCCTTCAGGGGACTCTGGAAACACCATATATTTT
TRBD1	TRBV19	.	TRBJ1-4	CASSTRTGLEEKLFF	TGTGCCAGTAGTACCAGGACAGGGCTAGAGGAAAAACTGTTTTTT
.	TRBV4-1	.	TRBJ2-3	CASSQHTDTQYF	TGCGCCAGCAGCCAACACACAGATACGCAGTATTTT
.	TRBV4-3	.	TRBJ2-1	CASSQISGTVFYNEQFF	TGCGCCAGCAGCCAAATTAGCGGGACAGTATTCTACAATGAGCAGTTCTTC
.	TRBV30	.	TRBJ2-3	CAWSVPRGADTQYF	TGTGCCTGGAGTGTACCACGGGGGGCGGATACGCAGTATTTT
TRBD1	TRBV7-4	.	TRBJ1-1	CASSLLRDRGSDTEAFF	TGTGCCAGCAGCTTACTCCGGGACAGGGGATCGGACACTGAAGCTTTCTTT
TRBD1	TRBV5-4	.	TRBJ2-3	CASSWGTDPSTDTQYF	TGTGCCAGCAGCTGGGGGACAGACCCTAGCACAGATACGCAGTATTTT
TRBD2	TRBV25-1	.	TRBJ2-3	CASSILSREFQADTQYF	TGTGCCAGCAGTATCCTCTCGCGGGAGTTTCAGGCAGATACGCAGTATTTT
TRBD1	TRBV6-6	.	TRBJ2-1	CASSYRGPYNEQFF	TGTGCCAGCAGTTACAGGGGGCCCTACAATGAGCAGTTCTTC
TRBD1	TRBV30	few	TRBJ1-2	CAWSKGEGQGERSYGYTF	TGTGCCTGGAGTAAGGGGGAGGGACAGGGGGAACGGTCGTATGGCTACACCTTC
TRBD2	TRBV29-1	few	TRBJ2-5	CSVDDPAQRELVSETQYF	TGCAGCGTTGATGACCCGGCACAGCGGGAGTTGGTGTCAGAGACCCAGTACTTC
TRBD1	TRBV4-3	once	TRBJ2-7	CASSQDRQGLYYEQYF	TGCGCCAGCAGCCAAGATCGACAGGGGTTATACTACGAGCAGTACTTC
TRBD2	TRBV29-1	.	TRBJ2-3	CSVERGGPADTQYF	TGCAGCGTTGAACGGGGGGGGCCCGCAGATACGCAGTATTTT
TRBD2	TRBV15	few	TRBJ2-1	CATSRVSGSYSYNEQFF	TGTGCCACCAGCAGGGTTAGCGGGAGCTACTCCTACAATGAGCAGTTCTTC
TRBD1	TRBV6-4	.	TRBJ1-1	CASSDAGTGGTEAFF	TGTGCCAGCAGTGACGCGGGGACAGGGGGCACTGAAGCTTTCTTT
.	TRBV9	few	TRBJ1-2	CASSSLTGRYGYTF	TGTGCCAGCAGCTCCCTGACAGGCCGCTATGGCTACACCTTC
TRBD2	TRBV7-8	.	TRBJ2-7	CASSPLRLAGAYEQYF	TGTGCCAGCAGCCCTTTACGCCTAGCGGGAGCATACGAGCAGTACTTC
.	TRBV23-1	.	TRBJ2-7	CASSLPGEKGSYEQYF	TGCGCCAGCAGTCTCCCAGGGGAGAAGGGCTCCTACGAGCAGTACTTC
.	TRBV27	.	TRBJ2-7	CASSLNRGGTNYEQYF	TGTGCCAGCAGTTTAAATCGTGGCGGGACCAACTACGAGCAGTACTTC
.	TRBV7-9	.	TRBJ2-6	CASSLQGGSGANVLTF	TGTGCCAGCAGCTTACAGGGGGGTTCTGGGGCCAACGTCCTGACTTTC
TRBD2	TRBV10-1	once	TRBJ2-7	CASSEWKKLAGPPYEQYF	TGCGCCAGCAGTGAGTGGAAGAAGCTAGCGGGACCCCCCTACGAGCAGTACTTC
.	TRBV27	.	TRBJ1-3	CASSLRGTLSFPGNTIYF	TGTGCCAGCAGTTTGAGGGGGACACTTTCTTTCCCTGGAAACACCATATATTTT
TRBD1	TRBV2	.	TRBJ2-7	CASTPDRVDHEQYF	TGTGCCAGCACTCCGGACAGGGTGGACCACGAGCAGTACTTC
.	TRBV5-6	.	TRBJ2-5	CASSLKRDQETQYF	TGTGCCAGCAGCCTAAAGCGGGACCAAGAGACCCAGTACTTC
.	TRBV28	.	TRBJ2-7	CASSLGGGRTLTYEQYF	TGTGCCAGCAGTTTAGGAGGTGGGAGGACCCTTACCTACGAGCAGTACTTC
.	TRBV30	.	TRBJ2-3	CAWSWGAVSTDTQYF	TGTGCCTGGAGTTGGGGAGCGGTTAGCACAGATACGCAGTATTTT
.	TRBV10-2	.	TRBJ1-2	CASSDPREQGSYGYTF	TGCGCCAGCAGTGACCCCCGGGAACAGGGTTCCTATGGCTACACCTTC
.	TRBV28	once	TRBJ2-1	CASSPSTGLLAWGVGDEQFF	TGTGCCAGCAGCCCCTCAACAGGGTTGCTAGCTTGGGGCGTGGGCGATGAGCAGTTCTTC
.	TRBV15	.	TRBJ2-3	CATSGGGPGPGGPDTQYF	TGTGCCACCAGCGGGGGGGGGCCGGGACCCGGGGGCCCAGATACGCAGTATTTT
.	TRBV27	.	TRBJ1-1	CASSLAVRSNTEAFF	TGTGCCAGCAGTTTAGCCGTGCGGTCGAACACTGAAGCTTTCTTT
TRBD2	TRBV2	.	TRBJ2-7	CASSERGLAGRAYEQYF	TGTGCCAGCAGTGAAAGGGGTCTAGCGGGCAGGGCCTACGAGCAGTACTTC
TRBD2	TRBV30	.	TRBJ2-1	CAWRTSGPPSSYNEQFF	TGTGCCTGGCGGACTAGCGGGCCCCCGAGCTCCTACAATGAGCAGTTCTTC
.	TRBV27	.	TRBJ1-2	CASSYGGLAHYGYTF	TGTGCCAGCAGTTATGGGGGCCTTGCTCACTATGGCTACACCTTC
.	TRBV10-3	.	TRBJ1-1	CAISAGDNTEAFF	TGTGCCATCAGTGCGGGGGATAACACTGAAGCTTTCTTT
.	TRBV7-8	.	TRBJ1-1	CASSHRKEAFF	TGTGCCAGCAGCCACAGAAAAGAAGCTTTCTTT
.	TRBV4-1	.	TRBJ2-7	CASSQVADGHEQYF	TGCGCCAGCAGCCAAGTAGCGGACGGGCACGAGCAGTACTTC
.	TRBV5-6	.	TRBJ2-7	CASSLAGGTLYEQYF	TGTGCCAGCAGCTTGGCTGGTGGGACACTCTACGAGCAGTACTTC
TRBD2	TRBV7-9	once	TRBJ2-5	CASSSTSGRGQETQYF	TGTGCCAGCAGTTCGACTAGCGGGAGAGGCCAAGAGACCCAGTACTTC
.	TRBV28	.	TRBJ1-1	CATLQGAEAFF	TGTGCCACTTTACAGGGAGCTGAAGCTTTCTTT
TRBD2	TRBV5-4	.	TRBJ2-3	CASSPGPGRARTDTQYF	TGTGCCAGCAGCCCCGGACCCGGGAGGGCCCGCACAGATACGCAGTATTTT
TRBD1	TRBV28	.	TRBJ1-5	CASSYPTGGDQPQHF	TGTGCCAGCAGTTACCCCACAGGGGGGGATCAGCCCCAGCATTTT
TRBD1	TRBV7-3	.	TRBJ2-7	CASSLRGAGQGSEQYF	TGTGCCAGCAGCTTAAGGGGTGCGGGACAGGGTTCCGAGCAGTACTTC
.	TRBV4-2	.	TRBJ2-3	CASSPIRTAQRSTDTQYF	TGTGCCAGCAGCCCAATTCGGACAGCCCAAAGGAGCACAGATACGCAGTATTTT